This T cell receptor (beta chain) was captured in a study of cytomegalovirus exposure and HLA in healthy donors (dated by TCRdb to 2016 to 2017). Study-level background: An earlier analysis of more than 550 of the donors reported under 300 Gb of sequence data and 117 million unique TCR beta sequences obtained from around 190 million T cells. In a later genetic analysis, genome-wide SNP genotypes for about three fifths of the 666 donors were used, and that subset was treated as a discovery cohort. Five DR-DQ haplotypes were treated as single units for association and clustering because of strong linkage in the cohort. Every discovery cohort repertoire had been produced on one sequencing platform. The aim of the study was to test whether cataloging public T cell receptors could identify signatures of past pathogen exposure. The number of donors typed differed by locus, with about 620-630 for A, B, C, DRB1 and DQB1, roughly 520 for DQA1, 600 to 610 for DPA1, and around 450 for DPB1. Among 398 genotyped donors of the cohort, an average of approximately 240,000 unique TCR beta nucleotide sequences were sequenced per donor, 15% to 20% of them non-productive. An early release that covered about 600 HLA-typed donors contained approximately 320 gigabases of sequencing data and tens of millions of unique TCR sequences. To decide whether each TCR beta V gene segment behaved as functional or pseudogenic, an earlier analysis of nearly 600 of the donors relied on high-throughput TCR beta sequencing. Class I and class II HLA loci were covered by the typing at four-digit resolution. Alongside the repertoire data, information on donor age, sex, ethnicity and CMV serostatus was compiled. The later analysis used no new phenotypic data to find candidate immune exposures, relying instead on TCR beta sequences and their occurrence across donors. A separate validation cohort of over 95 different subjects was used in addition to the 666-subject first cohort. The study combined high-throughput TCR immunosequencing, statistical association of individual TCRs with disease status, and machine learning to predict cytomegalovirus infection status. The study used immunosequencing to profile the T cell repertoires of about 670 subjects and linked those repertoires to cytomegalovirus serostatus. In a later analysis, previously published TCR beta repertoires from 670 or so donors were re-analyzed and high-resolution HLA genotyping was added so that TCR occurrence patterns could be studied. Of the roughly 410 genotyped donors, 81% were placed in the genetic ancestry cluster associated with self-reported Caucasian donors.

As regards this clone: Its antigen is still unknown. The input lacks base qualities; no much larger clone sits a single base away.

The library came from the immunoSEQ multiplex PCR assay. For the multiplex PCR, a mixture combining 60 forward primers for TCR Vbeta segments and 13 reverse primers for TCR Jbeta segments was used. A multiplex PCR assay on genomic DNA amplified the CDR3 region of rearranged TCR beta genes. The amplified TCR beta libraries were sequenced on the Illumina HiSeq System as 87-base-pair reads. In the paper's pipeline: A later analysis tallied roughly 78 million unique TCR beta chains across the 666 repertoires, and approximately 12 million of those chains were shared by two or more donors. To remove PCR and sequencing errors, raw reads were error-corrected and collapsed into unique sequences using a nearest-neighbor algorithm that merged closely related sequences. Alignment of CDR3 sequences to IMGT reference sequences was used to assign V, D and J gene segments. Each retained sequence needed at least a six-nucleotide match to both a V gene segment and a J gene segment. A rearrangement was called productive if the CDR3 had no stop codons and remained in frame with V and J, and every other rearrangement was called non-productive. CDR3 was defined according to IMGT convention as the region running from the second conserved V-encoded cysteine to the conserved J-encoded phenylalanine. The earlier analysis of some 550 of the donors excluded any sequence lacking an unambiguous match to a single V gene segment. An earlier analysis of several hundred of the donors called V segments functional above 56.7% productive rearrangements and segregating when the between-donor standard deviation exceeded 5%. A statistical classification framework was built for diagnosing cytomegalovirus status from the catalog of TCR beta chain sequences. In a later analysis, TCR nucleotide sequences were compared against IMGT/GENE-DB human TR gene sequences so that V and J genes could be assigned. In a later analysis, CDR3 sequences and most-parsimonious VDJ recombination scenarios were assigned using the TCRdist pipeline. A later analysis defined each TCR beta chain by its CDR3 amino acid sequence plus V-gene family, and excluded reads lacking a unique V-gene family. As a way to deal with suspected cross-contamination and a sequencing artifact, a later analysis dropped approximately 590 nucleotide sequences that were highly shared and had low generation probability. In a later analysis, a clonal expansion index was calculated for each public chain from normalized within-repertoire ranks of inferred template counts. In a later analysis, generation probabilities were computed using a VDJ recombination model fitted to out-of-frame rearrangements, and the results were checked against IGoR. In a later analysis, TCR-TCR, TCR-HLA and TCR-CMV co-occurrence was scored with hypergeometric tests, and a repertoire-size bias correction was applied to TCR pairs. False discovery rates were estimated in a later analysis by permuting HLA or CMV assignments 20 times. In a later analysis, co-occurring TCRs were grouped using DBSCAN, with TCRdist sequence similarity added in when clustering inside HLA-allele-positive subsets. For co-occurrence clustering, repertoires with fewer than 30,000 or more than 120,000 public chains were excluded, along with several repertoires with anomalous nucleotide sharing. As stored in TCRdb, this immuneACCESS dataset retains in-frame rearrangements with V and J assigned. A fraction of the clones does not appear; measured against another copy, unresolved V genes explain less than half of the discrepancy, and the remainder lacks a known reason. The D gene and trimming were derived from the DNA, and the V and J assignments and clone size from that table. In this sample the table shows more than 20,000 clones, roughly 70% of which occur a single time. Clones ranked in the top ten supply 4% to 4.5% of the sample.

Broader findings and caveats from the paper: The earlier analysis of almost 600 of the donors excluded roughly 16 rarely observed V segments, including chromosome 9 orphons, because counts were too low. At a false discovery rate of 0.05, a later analysis linked 16,951 TCR beta sequences to specific HLA alleles. Correlated functional status among segregating V segments might reflect linkage disequilibrium, but an unknown experimental factor could not be ruled out. In a later genetic analysis, fewer N-insertions in productive TCRs were reported among donors in an Asian-associated ancestry cluster than the approximately 710-donor mean. Across donors, most TCR sequences were observed very rarely, whereas some public TCRs were present in many individuals. The sequencing pipeline was judged likely to have produced a cluster of highly shared sequence variants as a technical artifact. An earlier analysis of 587 of the donors showed that most TCR beta V segments appeared in productive rearrangements either about 87% or about 30% of the time, which broadly matched IMGT annotations. According to a later analysis, TCR association rates differed among HLA loci, with DRB1 alleles showing the most associated TCRs and HLA-C alleles showing the fewest. The only immune exposure information available for the cohort was CMV serostatus. In a later genetic analysis, a missense DCLRE1C variant was associated with V-gene and J-gene trimming of TCR beta chains, and the association was replicated in an independent cohort. A total of 164 TCR beta chains were listed by the study as associated with cytomegalovirus. In a later analysis, several top co-occurrence clusters were reported to appear linked to parvovirus B19, influenza, CMV and Epstein-Barr virus. In a later analysis, HLA-associated TCR beta chains showed more clonal expansion and lower generation probabilities than non-associated chains that were equally common. It was suggested by the authors that the approach could potentially be generalized to other disease states and immunological phenotypes. When HLA alleles, especially DR and DQ, strongly co-occurred, attributing TCR associations to individual alleles was difficult. The classifier was reported to diagnose cytomegalovirus status with high specificity and sensitivity in both the original cohort and the validation cohort. A later analysis found that most CMV-associated TCR beta chains appeared HLA-restricted, with HLA associations seemingly driven largely by CMV exposure. Because some donors lacked HLA typing at each locus, the association tests relied only on the typed subset. A few of the identified cytomegalovirus-associated TCR beta chains were confirmed in vitro to be specific for cytomegalovirus antigens. Only TCR beta chains were sequenced in this cohort, and the absence of alpha or paired-chain data limited detectable features. A further reported finding was that TCR beta sequences accurately predicted the HLA-A and HLA-B alleles for most subjects in the first cohort. The presence/absence analyses assumed that sequencing depth was roughly uniform across donors, and that assumption may not be true.

The cohort consisted of 670 or so healthy bone marrow donors. Cohort members were all nominally healthy when sampled, although unrecorded immune exposures were likely present. The donor tested CMV seronegative and was one of the 352 seronegative cohort members. Each donor provided a peripheral blood sample, and peripheral blood mononuclear cells were used for TCR beta sequencing. The Qiagen DNeasy Blood Extraction Kit was used to extract genomic DNA from the blood cell samples. The receptor was derived from a woman aged 50 to 65 in good health and CMV-seronegative. The specimen was PBMCs.

The CDR3 region reads CASSDGHANQPQHF. The nucleotides are TGCGCCAGCAGCGATGGACACGCCAATCAGCCCCAGCATTTT. The rearrangement combines TRBV5-1 with TRBJ1-5; D gene: possibly TRBD1, on 5 matching bases. Trimming removed 4 bases from V and 3 bases from J, leaving 11 bases between the germline ends. The CDR3 numbers 14 residues from cysteine through phenylalanine. Only the CDR3 DNA is retained, 42 bases long and in frame from the first base. Per the germline V gene, SGHRS is the CDR1 and YFSETQ is the CDR2.